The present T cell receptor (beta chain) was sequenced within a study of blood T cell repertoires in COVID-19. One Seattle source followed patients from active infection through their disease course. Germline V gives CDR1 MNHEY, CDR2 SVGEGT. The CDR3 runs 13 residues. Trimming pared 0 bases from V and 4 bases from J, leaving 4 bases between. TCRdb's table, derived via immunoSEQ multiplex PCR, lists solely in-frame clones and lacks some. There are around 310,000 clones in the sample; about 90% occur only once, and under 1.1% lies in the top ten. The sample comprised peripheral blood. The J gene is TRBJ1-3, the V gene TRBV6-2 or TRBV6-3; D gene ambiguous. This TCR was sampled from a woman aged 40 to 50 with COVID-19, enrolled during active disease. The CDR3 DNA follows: TGTGCCAGCAGTTACTCAGCAGGAAACACCATATATTTT. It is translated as CASSYSAGNTIYF.